This T cell receptor (beta chain) originates from a study of blood T cell repertoires in COVID-19. The authors' processing: Counts of nucleated cells, estimated from reference gene primer amplification, were obtained. Assay used: immunoSEQ multiplex PCR; TCRdb lists only in-frame clones, some missing. That table gives V, J and clone size, and the DNA gave D and trimming. The table lists approximately 300,000 clones, around 90% of them singletons, with approximately 5.5% in the top ten. Germline V gene lookup returns CDR1 LGHDT and CDR2 YNNKEL (reference sequence). The ends were cut back, 5 bases at V and 9 bases at J, with 20 bases in the middle. The CDR3 covers 15 residues.

The sequence derives from a man in his 60s who had recovered from COVID-19. The rearrangement uses TRBV3-1 (or the pseudogene TRBV3-2) and TRBJ2-1, with D possibly TRBD2 on 6 matching bases. The sequenced material came from PBMCs or T cells enriched from blood (not recorded which). Here the CDR3 DNA reads TGTGCCAGCAGCGACCGGGACGGGACTCGAGTTGAGCAGTTCTTC. Translating gives CASSDRDGTRVEQFF.